This is a list of T cell receptor beta chains from one sample in a study of T cell responses to AZD1222 COVID-19 vaccine. Profiling relied on immunoSEQ multiplex PCR, and the TCRdb table lists in-frame clones only, not all of them. The data hold around 150,000 clones, with 92% observed a single time. Material: peripheral blood, obtained on day 0 of AZD1222 vaccination. The receptors originated from an adult in good health. CDR3s include the opening cysteine and the closing phenylalanine or tryptophan. The order of the fields is CDR3 DNA, CDR3 protein, D gene, J gene, CDR3 length, clone size, V gene. A D gene is named only where the DNA matches it firmly. The size entry is marked missing in some rows and otherwise reads once, few, many or a size class.

DNA: TGTGCCAGCAGTAGAGGGGGCAGCGCGAACACCGGGGAGCTGTTTTTT; CDR3: CASSRGGSANTGELFF; D: TRBD1; J: TRBJ2-2; length: 16; size: .; V: TRBV28
DNA: TGTGCTAGCAGCCAGGGGACAGCTACCCAGCCCCAGCATTTT; CDR3: CASSQGTATQPQHF; D: TRBD1; J: TRBJ1-5; length: 14; size: .; V: TRBV3-1/TRBV3-2
DNA: TGCGCCAGCGCCCCTCCTGGAGGGCTCTATGGCTACACCTTC; CDR3: CASAPPGGLYGYTF; D: .; J: TRBJ1-2; length: 14; size: once; V: TRBV5-1
DNA: TGTGCCAGCAGTTTTTCCAGGGGGCTAGGTCAGCCCCAGCATTTT; CDR3: CASSFSRGLGQPQHF; D: TRBD1; J: TRBJ1-5; length: 15; size: .; V: TRBV27
DNA: TGTGCCAATTCTCGGGGGGTGGCCTACAATGAGCAGTTCTTC; CDR3: CANSRGVAYNEQFF; D: TRBD2; J: TRBJ2-1; length: 14; size: .; V: TRBV7-2
DNA: TGTGCCAGCGCAGGGATGAACACTGAAGCTTTCTTT; CDR3: CASAGMNTEAFF; D: .; J: TRBJ1-1; length: 12; size: .; V: TRBV11-2
DNA: TGTGCCAGCAGTTTTACCCAGAGCGGGAGTTGGAATGAGCAGTTCTTC; CDR3: CASSFTQSGSWNEQFF; D: TRBD2; J: TRBJ2-1; length: 16; size: .; V: TRBV6-5
DNA: TGTGCCAGCAGTTCCGGGACAGGGAACACTGAAGCTTTCTTT; CDR3: CASSSGTGNTEAFF; D: TRBD1; J: TRBJ1-1; length: 14; size: .; V: TRBV2
DNA: TGCGCCAGCAGCCAGTATACAGGGGGCAACACTGAAGCTTTCTTT; CDR3: CASSQYTGGNTEAFF; D: TRBD1; J: TRBJ1-1; length: 15; size: .; V: TRBV4-1
DNA: TGTGCCAGCAGTGGGCAGACAGTTTTGAGTTACGAGCAGTACTTC; CDR3: CASSGQTVLSYEQYF; D: .; J: TRBJ2-7; length: 15; size: .; V: TRBV28